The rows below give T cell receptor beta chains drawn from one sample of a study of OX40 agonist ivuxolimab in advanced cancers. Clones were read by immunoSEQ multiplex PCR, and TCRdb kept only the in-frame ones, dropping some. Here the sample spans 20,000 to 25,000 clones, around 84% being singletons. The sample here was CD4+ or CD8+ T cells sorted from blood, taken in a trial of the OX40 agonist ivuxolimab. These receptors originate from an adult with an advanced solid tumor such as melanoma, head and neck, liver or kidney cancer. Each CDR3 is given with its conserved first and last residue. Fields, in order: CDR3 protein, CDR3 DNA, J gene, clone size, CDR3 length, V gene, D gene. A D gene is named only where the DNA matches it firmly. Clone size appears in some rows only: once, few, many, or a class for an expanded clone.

CASSFGTDTQYF | TGCGCCAGCAGCTTTGGCACAGATACGCAGTATTTT | TRBJ2-3 | . | 12 | TRBV5-1 | .
CASSYRGEDEQFF | TGCGCCAGCAGCTACAGAGGGGAGGATGAGCAGTTCTTC | TRBJ2-1 | . | 13 | TRBV5-1 | .
CASSLGKGSQYGYTF | TGTGCCAGCAGCTTAGGGAAGGGTTCGCAATATGGCTACACCTTC | TRBJ1-2 | . | 15 | TRBV7-9 | .
CSVPYGQGQETQYF | TGCAGCGTACCCTATGGACAGGGGCAAGAGACCCAGTACTTC | TRBJ2-5 | once | 14 | TRBV29-1 | TRBD1
CASRSFEVDTQYF | TGCGCCAGCAGGTCCTTCGAGGTAGATACGCAGTATTTT | TRBJ2-3 | once | 13 | TRBV10-2 | .
CASSLAGLGGEQYF | TGTGCCAGCAGCTTAGCCGGACTAGGGGGGGAGCAGTACTTC | TRBJ2-7 | . | 14 | TRBV11-2 | .
CASSQDSETQYF | TGCGCCAGCAGCCAAGATTCAGAGACCCAGTACTTC | TRBJ2-5 | . | 12 | TRBV4-1 | .
CASRLAYQETQYF | TGTGCCAGCAGATTAGCGTACCAAGAGACCCAGTACTTC | TRBJ2-5 | . | 13 | TRBV5-5 | .
CASSVGFGSSYEQYF | TGTGCCAGCAGCGTCGGATTCGGCAGCTCCTACGAGCAGTACTTC | TRBJ2-7 | . | 15 | TRBV9 | .
CASSLDTDTQYF | TGTGCCAGCAGCCTGGACACAGATACGCAGTATTTT | TRBJ2-3 | few | 12 | TRBV11-2 | .
CASSLVGGVLNEQFF | TGTGCCAGCAGCTTAGTCGGGGGGGTCCTCAATGAGCAGTTCTTC | TRBJ2-1 | . | 15 | TRBV7-2 | TRBD2
CASSPKLSGELFF | TGTGCCAGCAGCCCCAAATTGAGCGGGGAGCTGTTTTTT | TRBJ2-2 | . | 13 | TRBV9 | .
CASSLASSYTF | TGTGCCAGCAGCTTAGCTTCTAGCTACACCTTC | TRBJ1-2 | once | 11 | TRBV7-6 | .
CASSLLPGPKRTGELFF | TGTGCCAGCAGCTTACTACCAGGGCCGAAGAGGACCGGGGAGCTGTTTTTT | TRBJ2-2 | once | 17 | TRBV7-2 | .
CSVGGSSPSGVYEQYF | TGCAGCGTTGGAGGTAGCAGCCCTAGCGGGGTGTACGAGCAGTACTTC | TRBJ2-7 | once | 16 | TRBV29-1 | TRBD2
CAISEWSGEGLSQPQHF | TGTGCCATCAGTGAATGGTCGGGTGAGGGGCTCAGTCAGCCCCAGCATTTT | TRBJ1-5 | few | 17 | TRBV10-3 | .
CASSLDSGANVLTF | TGTGCCAGCAGCCTGGATTCTGGGGCCAACGTCCTGACTTTC | TRBJ2-6 | . | 14 | TRBV13 | .
CASSPQGFVYGYTF | TGTGCCAGCAGCCCCCAGGGTTTTGTCTATGGCTACACCTTC | TRBJ1-2 | . | 14 | TRBV7-9 | .
CASSPGTGWNEQYF | TGTGCCAGCAGCCCCGGGACAGGGTGGAACGAGCAGTACTTC | TRBJ2-7 | . | 14 | TRBV5-4 | TRBD1
CASSEDSGPNYGYTF | TGTGCCAGCAGCGAGGATTCAGGTCCTAACTATGGCTACACCTTC | TRBJ1-2 | once | 15 | TRBV9 | .
CASSSLSSEQYF | TGTGCCAGCAGCTCCCTTTCTTCCGAGCAGTACTTC | TRBJ2-7 | medium-sized | 12 | TRBV6-5 | .
CASSQDRARNHEQFF | TGCGCCAGCAGCCAAGATAGGGCTAGAAATCATGAGCAGTTCTTC | TRBJ2-1 | . | 15 | TRBV4-1 | .
CASSQRPGQRFGNEQFF | TGTGCCAGCAGCCAACGTCCTGGACAGCGGTTCGGGAATGAGCAGTTCTTC | TRBJ2-1 | . | 17 | TRBV14 | .
CASSLGGNTIYF | TGTGCCAGCAGCTTGGGCGGAAACACCATATATTTT | TRBJ1-3 | . | 12 | TRBV5-8 | .
CASSTRDRGNRALSAFIEDTQYF | TGTGCCAGCAGTACCCGGGACAGAGGGAATCGTGCTTTATCCGCATTCATTGAAGATACGCAGTATTTT | TRBJ2-3 | . | 23 | TRBV2 | TRBD1
CASSVGTGDNEQFF | TGTGCCAGCAGCGTGGGGACAGGGGACAATGAGCAGTTCTTC | TRBJ2-1 | . | 14 | TRBV7-9 | TRBD1
CASSVGGLTDTQYF | TGTGCCAGCAGCGTAGGGGGACTCACAGATACGCAGTATTTT | TRBJ2-3 | . | 14 | TRBV9 | .
CASSSRDAQETQYF | TGTGCCAGCAGCTCCCGGGACGCTCAAGAGACCCAGTACTTC | TRBJ2-5 | . | 14 | TRBV11-3 | .
CASSLEGRWFYGYTF | TGTGCCAGCAGCTTAGAGGGGAGGTGGTTCTATGGCTACACCTTC | TRBJ1-2 | . | 15 | TRBV7-2 | .
CASSLARAELENWETQYF | TGTGCCAGCAGCTTAGCGAGGGCAGAACTTGAGAACTGGGAGACCCAGTACTTC | TRBJ2-5 | . | 18 | TRBV7-2 | .
CASSESGLAYEQYF | TGCGCCAGCAGTGAGTCTGGGCTAGCCTACGAGCAGTACTTC | TRBJ2-7 | medium-sized | 14 | TRBV10-1 | .
CASSRREGENTEAFF | TGTGCCAGCAGTCGGCGGGAGGGAGAGAACACTGAAGCTTTCTTT | TRBJ1-1 | . | 15 | TRBV27 | .
CASRHTHSGGDGNTQYF | TGTGCCAGCAGACACACACATAGTGGGGGCGATGGAAATACGCAGTATTTT | TRBJ2-3 | . | 17 | TRBV14 | .
CASSQHNQETQYF | TGTGCCAGCAGCCAACATAACCAAGAGACCCAGTACTTC | TRBJ2-5 | . | 13 | TRBV14 | .
CASSIGKNTEAFF | TGTGCCAGTAGTATCGGCAAGAACACTGAAGCTTTCTTT | TRBJ1-1 | . | 13 | TRBV19 | .
CASVVDTEAFF | TGTGCCAGCGTTGTGGACACTGAAGCTTTCTTT | TRBJ1-1 | . | 11 | TRBV11-2 | .
CASSFGRIAGANVLTF | TGTGCCAGCAGCTTTGGCAGGATCGCTGGGGCCAACGTCCTGACTTTC | TRBJ2-6 | . | 16 | TRBV7-9 | .
CASSFTLGDTEAFF | TGTGCCAGCAGTTTTACGCTAGGGGACACTGAAGCTTTCTTT | TRBJ1-1 | . | 14 | TRBV27 | .
CASDRDGEAFF | TGTGCCAGCGACCGGGACGGGGAAGCTTTCTTT | TRBJ1-1 | . | 11 | TRBV5-4 | .
CASSSGGITEAFF | TGTGCCAGCAGCTCGGGGGGGATCACTGAAGCTTTCTTT | TRBJ1-1 | . | 13 | TRBV7-9 | .
CASSFPNNEQFF | TGTGCCAGCAGTTTTCCGAACAATGAGCAGTTCTTC | TRBJ2-1 | . | 12 | TRBV27 | .
CASSLETGVATNEKLFF | TGTGCCAGCAGCTTAGAGACAGGGGTAGCAACTAATGAAAAACTGTTTTTT | TRBJ1-4 | few | 17 | TRBV7-6 | TRBD1
CASSRPEQGNTIYF | TGTGCCAGCAGCAGGCCAGAGCAGGGGAACACCATATATTTT | TRBJ1-3 | . | 14 | TRBV11-2 | .
CASSYGYGYEQYF | TGTGCCAGCAGTTACGGGTACGGGTACGAGCAGTACTTC | TRBJ2-7 | . | 13 | TRBV27 | .
CASSQGIGGGVYEQYF | TGCGCCAGCAGCCAAGGGATTGGCGGGGGGGTATACGAGCAGTACTTC | TRBJ2-7 | . | 16 | TRBV4-3 | TRBD2
CASSYLGQGDTEAFF | TGTGCCAGCAGTTATCTCGGACAGGGGGACACTGAAGCTTTCTTT | TRBJ1-1 | . | 15 | TRBV6-6 | TRBD1
CASSGGLAANNEQFF | TGTGCCAGCAGTGGGGGACTAGCGGCTAACAATGAGCAGTTCTTC | TRBJ2-1 | . | 15 | TRBV6-4 | TRBD2
CAGSRDRGMVTQYF | TGTGCCGGATCACGCGACAGGGGGATGGTGACCCAGTACTTC | TRBJ2-5 | . | 14 | TRBV6-5 | TRBD1
CASSTPAPGDEQFF | TGTGCCAGTAGTACCCCAGCACCCGGGGATGAGCAGTTCTTC | TRBJ2-1 | once | 14 | TRBV19 | .
CASSYQGLGTEAFF | TGTGCCAGCAGTTACCAGGGGCTGGGGACTGAAGCTTTCTTT | TRBJ1-1 | . | 14 | TRBV6-5 | .
CASSLVFGRTGQYEQYF | TGTGCCAGCAGCTTAGTCTTTGGCAGGACAGGGCAGTACGAGCAGTACTTC | TRBJ2-7 | once | 17 | TRBV7-6 | TRBD1
CASSVAGSPYNEQFF | TGTGCCAGCAGCGTCGCGGGGTCGCCCTACAATGAGCAGTTCTTC | TRBJ2-1 | . | 15 | TRBV9 | .
CASSTSGGAGTQYF | TGTGCCAGCAGCACGAGCGGGGGGGCTGGGACCCAGTACTTC | TRBJ2-5 | . | 14 | TRBV4-2 | TRBD2
CASSQDGVPGELFF | TGCGCCAGCAGCCAAGACGGGGTGCCCGGGGAGCTGTTTTTT | TRBJ2-2 | . | 14 | TRBV4-3 | .